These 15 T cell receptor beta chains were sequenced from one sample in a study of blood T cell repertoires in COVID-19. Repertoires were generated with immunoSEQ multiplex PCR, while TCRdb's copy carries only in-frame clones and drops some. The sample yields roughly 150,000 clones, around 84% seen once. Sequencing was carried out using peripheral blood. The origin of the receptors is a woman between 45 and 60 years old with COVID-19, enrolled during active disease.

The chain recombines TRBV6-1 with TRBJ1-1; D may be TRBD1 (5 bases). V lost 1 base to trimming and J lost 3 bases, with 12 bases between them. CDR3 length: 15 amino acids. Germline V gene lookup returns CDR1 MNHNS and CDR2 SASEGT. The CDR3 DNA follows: TGTGCCAGCAGTGAAGGCCGGGCGGGGGACACTGAAGCTTTCTTT. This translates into CASSEGRAGDTEAFF.

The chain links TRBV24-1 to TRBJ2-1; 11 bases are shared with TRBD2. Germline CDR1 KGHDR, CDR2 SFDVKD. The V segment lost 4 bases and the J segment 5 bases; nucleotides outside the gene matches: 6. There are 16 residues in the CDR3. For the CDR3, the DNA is TGTGCCACCAGTGACCCTATAGCGGGGGGGAACAATGAGCAGTTCTTC. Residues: CATSDPIAGGNNEQFF.

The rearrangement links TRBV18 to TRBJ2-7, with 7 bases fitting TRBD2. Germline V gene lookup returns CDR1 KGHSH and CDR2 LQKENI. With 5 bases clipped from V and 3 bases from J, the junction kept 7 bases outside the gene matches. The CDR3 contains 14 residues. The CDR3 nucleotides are TGTGCCAGCTCATCGGGACCGGGAGGCTACGAGCAGTACTTC. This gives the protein CASSSGPGGYEQYF.

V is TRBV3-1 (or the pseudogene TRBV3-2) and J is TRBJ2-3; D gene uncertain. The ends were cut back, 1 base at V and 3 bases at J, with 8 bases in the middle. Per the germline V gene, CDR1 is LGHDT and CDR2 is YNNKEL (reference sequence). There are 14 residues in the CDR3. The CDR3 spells CASSQGLVTDTQYF. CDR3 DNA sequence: TGTGCCAGCAGCCAAGGTCTAGTAACAGATACGCAGTATTTT.

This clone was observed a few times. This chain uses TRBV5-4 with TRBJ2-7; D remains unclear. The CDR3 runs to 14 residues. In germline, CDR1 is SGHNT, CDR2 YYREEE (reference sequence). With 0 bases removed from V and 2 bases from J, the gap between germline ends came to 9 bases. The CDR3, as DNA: TGTGCCAGCAGCTTGGACAGATTGACCTACGAGCAGTACTTC. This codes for CASSLDRLTYEQYF. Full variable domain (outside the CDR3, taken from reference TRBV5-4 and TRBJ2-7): ETGVTQSPTHLIKTRGQQVTLRCSSQSGHNTVSWYQQALGQGPQFIFQYYREEENGRGNFPPRFSGLQFPNYSSELNVNALELDDSALYLCASSLDRLTYEQYFGPGTRLTVT.

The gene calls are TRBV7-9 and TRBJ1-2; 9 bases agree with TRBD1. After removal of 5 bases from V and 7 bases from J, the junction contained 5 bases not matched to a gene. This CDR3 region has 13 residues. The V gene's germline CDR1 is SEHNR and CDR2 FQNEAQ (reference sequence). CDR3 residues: CASSEQGAGGYTF. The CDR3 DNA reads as TGTGCCAGCAGCGAACAGGGGGCTGGTGGCTACACCTTC.

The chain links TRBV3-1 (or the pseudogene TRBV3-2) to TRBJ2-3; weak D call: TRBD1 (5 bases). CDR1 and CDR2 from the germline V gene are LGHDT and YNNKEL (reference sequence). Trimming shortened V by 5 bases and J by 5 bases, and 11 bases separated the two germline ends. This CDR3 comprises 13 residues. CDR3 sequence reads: CASSRPGKDTQYF. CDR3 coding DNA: TGTGCCAGCAGCAGACCAGGGAAAGATACGCAGTATTTT.

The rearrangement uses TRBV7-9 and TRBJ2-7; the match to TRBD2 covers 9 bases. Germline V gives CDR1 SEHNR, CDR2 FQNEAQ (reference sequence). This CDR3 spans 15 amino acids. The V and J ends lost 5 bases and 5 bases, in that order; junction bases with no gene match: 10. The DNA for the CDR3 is TGTGCCAGCAGCGGCGAGCGGGGGGTTGTCCACGAGCAGTACTTC. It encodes CASSGERGVVHEQYF.

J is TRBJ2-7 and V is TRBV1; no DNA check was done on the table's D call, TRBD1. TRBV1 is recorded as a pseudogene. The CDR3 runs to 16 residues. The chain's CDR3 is CTSSQVPSDRSGEQYF. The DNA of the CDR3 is TGCACCAGCAGCCAAGTACCCTCGGACAGGTCGGGAGAGCAGTACTTC.

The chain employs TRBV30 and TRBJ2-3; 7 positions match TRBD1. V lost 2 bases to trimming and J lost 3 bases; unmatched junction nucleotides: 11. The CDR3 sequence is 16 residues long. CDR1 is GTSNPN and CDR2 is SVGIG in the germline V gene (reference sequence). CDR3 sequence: CAWSTPTGLRTDTQYF. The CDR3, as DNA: TGTGCCTGGAGTACCCCGACAGGGTTGAGAACAGATACGCAGTATTTT. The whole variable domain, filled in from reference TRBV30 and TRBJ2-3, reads SQTIHQWPATLVQPVGSPLSLECTVEGTSNPNLYWYRQAAGRGLQLLFYSVGIGQISSEVPQNLSASRPQDRQFILSSKKLLLSDSGFYLCAWSTPTGLRTDTQYFGPGTRLTVL.

This CDR3 reads CASSQATGLDGYTF. As DNA, the CDR3 is TGTGCCAGCAGCCAAGCTACAGGATTGGATGGCTACACCTTC. The chain has TRBV3-1 (or the pseudogene TRBV3-2) and TRBJ1-2; possible D gene TRBD1, 5 bases. The CDR3 length is 14 residues. The germline gives CDR1 LGHDT, CDR2 YNNKEL (reference sequence). V lost 1 base and J lost 6, with 12 bases in between.

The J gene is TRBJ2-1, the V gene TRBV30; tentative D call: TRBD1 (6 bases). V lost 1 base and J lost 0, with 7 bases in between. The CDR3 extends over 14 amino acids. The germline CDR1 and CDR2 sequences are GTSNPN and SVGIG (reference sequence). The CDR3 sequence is CAWSGGGSYNEQFF. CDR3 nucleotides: TGTGCCTGGAGTGGAGGGGGCTCCTACAATGAGCAGTTCTTC.

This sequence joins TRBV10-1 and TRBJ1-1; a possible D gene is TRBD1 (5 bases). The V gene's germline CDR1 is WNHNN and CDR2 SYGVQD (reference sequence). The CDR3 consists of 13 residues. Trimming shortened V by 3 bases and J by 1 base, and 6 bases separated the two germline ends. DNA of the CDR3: TGCGCCAGCAGTGAACAGGAGAACACTGAAGCTTTCTTT. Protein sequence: CASSEQENTEAFF.

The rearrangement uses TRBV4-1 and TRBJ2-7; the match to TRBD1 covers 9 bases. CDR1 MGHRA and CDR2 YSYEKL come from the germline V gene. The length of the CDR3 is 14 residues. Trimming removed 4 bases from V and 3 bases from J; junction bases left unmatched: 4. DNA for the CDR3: TGCGCCAGCAGCCTCGGACAGGGGAACTACGAGCAGTACTTC. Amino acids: CASSLGQGNYEQYF.

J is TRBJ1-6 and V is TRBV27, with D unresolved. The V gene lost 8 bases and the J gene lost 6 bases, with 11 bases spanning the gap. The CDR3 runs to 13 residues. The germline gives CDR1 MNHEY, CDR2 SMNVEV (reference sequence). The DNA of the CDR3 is TGTGCCAGCCACCGGAGGGCTAATTCACCCCTCCACTTT. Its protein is CASHRRANSPLHF.